A few counts support the clone carrying this T cell receptor (beta chain). Germline assignment: CDR1 DFQATT and CDR2 SNEGSKA (reference sequence). CDR3 size: 12 residues. Trimming took 6 bases from V and 8 from J; bases not matched to a gene: 6. The sample originates from a study of response to subunit inactivated influenza vaccine. One entry per CDR3 protein, called by TCRdb with MiXCR from the RT-PCR reads. This table has 300,000 to 350,000 distinct CDR3 sequences, 20% to 25% appearing once. The V and J genes are TRBV20-1 and TRBJ1-4; 7 nucleotides match TRBD1. This receptor was obtained from a man between 50 and 75 years old who received an inactivated influenza vaccine. The sequenced sample was PBMCs from blood, obtained less than 22 months after vaccination. In DNA, the CDR3 is TGCAGTGCCATGGGACAGAACGAAAAACTGTTTTTT. This sequence encodes CSAMGQNEKLFF.